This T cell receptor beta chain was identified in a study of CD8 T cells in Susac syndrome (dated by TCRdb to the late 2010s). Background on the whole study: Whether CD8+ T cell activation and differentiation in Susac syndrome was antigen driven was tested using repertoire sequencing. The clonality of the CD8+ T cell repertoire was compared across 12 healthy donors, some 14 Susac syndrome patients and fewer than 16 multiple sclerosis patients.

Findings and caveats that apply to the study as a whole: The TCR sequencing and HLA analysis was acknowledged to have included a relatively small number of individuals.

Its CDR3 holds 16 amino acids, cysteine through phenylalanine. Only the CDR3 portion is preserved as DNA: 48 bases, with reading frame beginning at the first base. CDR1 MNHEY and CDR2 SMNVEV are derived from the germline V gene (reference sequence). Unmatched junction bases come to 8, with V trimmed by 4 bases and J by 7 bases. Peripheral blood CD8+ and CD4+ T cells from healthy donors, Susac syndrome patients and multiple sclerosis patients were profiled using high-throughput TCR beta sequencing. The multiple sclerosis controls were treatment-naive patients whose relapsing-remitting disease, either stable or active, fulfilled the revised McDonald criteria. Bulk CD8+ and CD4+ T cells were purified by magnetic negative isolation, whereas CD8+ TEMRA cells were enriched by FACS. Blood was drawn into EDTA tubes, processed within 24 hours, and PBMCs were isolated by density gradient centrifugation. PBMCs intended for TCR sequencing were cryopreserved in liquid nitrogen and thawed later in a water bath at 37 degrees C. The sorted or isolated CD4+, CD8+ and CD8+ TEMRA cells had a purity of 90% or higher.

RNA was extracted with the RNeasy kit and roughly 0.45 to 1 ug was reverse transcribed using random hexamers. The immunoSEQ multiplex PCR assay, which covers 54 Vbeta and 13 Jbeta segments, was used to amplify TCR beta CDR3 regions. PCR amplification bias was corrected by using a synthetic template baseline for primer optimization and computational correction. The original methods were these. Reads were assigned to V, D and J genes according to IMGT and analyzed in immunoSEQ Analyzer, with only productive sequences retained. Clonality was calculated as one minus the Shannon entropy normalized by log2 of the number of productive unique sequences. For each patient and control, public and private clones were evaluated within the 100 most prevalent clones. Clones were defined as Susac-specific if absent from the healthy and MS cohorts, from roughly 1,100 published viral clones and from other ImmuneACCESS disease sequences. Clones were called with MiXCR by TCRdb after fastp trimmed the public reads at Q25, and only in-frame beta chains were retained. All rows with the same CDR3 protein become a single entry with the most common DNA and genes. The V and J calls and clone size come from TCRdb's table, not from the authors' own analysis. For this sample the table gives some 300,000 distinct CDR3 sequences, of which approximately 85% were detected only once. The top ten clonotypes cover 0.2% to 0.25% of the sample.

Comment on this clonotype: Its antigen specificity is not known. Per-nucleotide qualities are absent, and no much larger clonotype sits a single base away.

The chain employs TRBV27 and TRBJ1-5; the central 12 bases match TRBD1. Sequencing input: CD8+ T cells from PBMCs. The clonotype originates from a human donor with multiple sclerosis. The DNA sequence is TGTGCCAGCAGTTCCGGGACAGGGGGCGCGGGGCAGCCCCAGCATTTT. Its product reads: CASSSGTGGAGQPQHF.